The subject of this entry is one TCR beta chain. This specimen comes from a study of T cell responses to AZD1222 COVID-19 vaccine. Germline CDR1 and CDR2: SNHLY and FYNNEI. V was clipped by 6 bases and J by 1 base; unmatched bases: 6. This CDR3 comprises 15 residues. The protocol was immunoSEQ multiplex PCR, while the TCRdb copy is restricted to in-frame clones and leaves out a portion. There are about 140,000 clones in the sample; more than 75% occur only once, and roughly 4.3% lies in the top ten. This specimen consisted of peripheral blood, obtained on day 0 of AZD1222 vaccination. This receptor was obtained from an adult in good health. The chain joins TRBV2 to TRBJ2-3; 8 nucleotides match TRBD1. CDR3 coding DNA: TGTGCCAGCAGGCAACAGGGGGAACGCACAGATACGCAGTATTTT. This codes for CASRQQGERTDTQYF.